This passage covers 14 T cell receptor beta chains from one sample sequenced in a study of CD8+CD57+ T cells in acquired aplastic anemia. CDR3 and TCR beta VDJ profiling relied on genomic DNA as the template. Using its own MiXCR run on the reads, TCRdb lists one record per CDR3 protein. Of roughly 160,000 distinct CDR3 sequences listed, about 64% are singletons. Patients who underwent sequencing had shown CD8+CD57+ cell expansion by flow cytometry. The sample taken for sequencing was sorted CD4+, CD8+, or CD8+CD57+ T cells (not recorded which) from PBMCs. The source is a human donor with aplastic anemia.

The CDR3 region has the DNA TGTGCCATCAAACAACCGACCTCCTACGAGCAGTACTTC. Amino acid sequence: CAIKQPTSYEQYF. The chain links TRBV10-3 to TRBJ2-7; no definite D call. There are 13 residues in the CDR3. Germline V gene sequence: CDR1 ENHRY, CDR2 SYGVKD. Between the trimmed V and J ends, which lost 7 bases and 0 bases, there was a span of 10 bases.

The rearrangement links TRBV7-3 to TRBJ2-7, with D perhaps TRBD1 or TRBD2 (5 bases each). The CDR3 sequence is 13 residues long. Per the germline V gene, CDR1 is SGHTA and CDR2 is FQGTGA. V lost 0 bases and J lost 5, with 8 bases in between. The CDR3 DNA follows: TGTGCCAGCAGCTTAACAGGGGACCACGAGCAGTACTTC. It specifies CASSLTGDHEQYF.

This clonotype was counted a few times. This chain connects TRBV10-3 to TRBJ1-3, with no clear D. Germline V gene lookup returns CDR1 ENHRY and CDR2 SYGVKD. The CDR3 sequence is 14 residues long. The V gene lost 2 bases and the J gene lost 9 bases, with 14 bases spanning the gap. CDR3: CAISESSEWGTIYF. In nucleotides, the CDR3 is TGTGCCATCAGTGAGAGCAGCGAGTGGGGCACCATATATTTT.

In this sample, this clonotype turned up once. The rearrangement joins TRBV9 to TRBJ1-6; D gene unclear. The CDR3 totals 13 residues. Germline V lookup: CDR1 SGDLS, CDR2 YYNGEE. Trimming removed 5 bases from V and 14 bases from J, with 17 bases in between. The CDR3 here is CASRPMDGLALHF. The CDR3 DNA follows: TGTGCCAGCAGACCCATGGACGGGCTAGCCCTCCACTTT. Filled out from reference TRBV9 and TRBJ1-6, the complete variable domain reads DSGVTQTPKHLITATGQRVTLRCSPRSGDLSVYWYQQSLDQGLQFLIQYYNGEERAKGNILERFSAQQFPDLHSELNLSSLELGDSALYFCASRPMDGLALHFGNGTRLTVT.

The chain couples TRBV27 to TRBJ2-7; tentatively, D is TRBD2 (6 bases). Germline V gives CDR1 MNHEY, CDR2 SMNVEV (reference sequence). This CDR3 is 13 amino acids long. V lost 0 bases and J 5 bases, leaving 8 bases between the germline ends. CDR3 loop: CASSLSRGNEQYF. The CDR3 DNA is TGTGCCAGCAGTTTATCCCGGGGGAACGAGCAGTACTTC.

This clonotype was counted ten times or more. V gene TRBV7-9 combines with J gene TRBJ1-1; D call uncertain. V was cut by 7 bases and J by 6 bases, with 15 bases left in between. The CDR3 is made up of 13 amino acids. CDR1 and CDR2 from the germline V gene are SEHNR and FQNEAQ (reference sequence). For the CDR3, the DNA is TGTGCCAGCACCCCCCCTCAAAGGGCTGAAGCTTTCTTT. This codes for CASTPPQRAEAFF.

The chain recombines TRBV10-3 with TRBJ2-1; D gene unclear. This CDR3 is built from 11 residues. Germline values: CDR1 ENHRY, CDR2 SYGVKD. Trimming took off 4 bases at V and 7 bases at J, with 5 bases between the two ends. CDR3 sequence reads: CAISAGNEQFF. The CDR3 bases are TGTGCCATCAGTGCGGGTAATGAGCAGTTCTTC.

About this clonotype itself: Relative to the germline gene, one junction end is altered; a read error may explain this. The V call is TRBV5-1, the J call TRBJ2-3; D is possibly TRBD2 (5 bases). The CDR3 sequence is 13 residues long. Germline assignment: CDR1 SGHRS and CDR2 YFSETQ. In DNA, the CDR3 is TGCGCCAGTAGCTTGGTCGGGGAAGATACGCAGTATTTT. Its translation is CASSLVGEDTQYF.

The rearrangement links TRBV10-3 to TRBJ2-1; unclear D gene. The CDR3 sequence is 13 residues long. Between the trimmed V and J ends, which lost 10 bases and 2 bases, there was a span of 12 bases. Germline V CDR1 and CDR2: ENHRY, SYGVKD. The CDR3 DNA is TGTGCCACGCGCTCCCGTCCCTACAATGAGCAGTTCTTC. It specifies CATRSRPYNEQFF.

About this clonotype: One end of the junction fails to match germline, which may point to a read error. The chain has TRBV6-4 and TRBJ1-5, with D unclear. Per the germline V gene, CDR1 is MRHNA and CDR2 is SNTAGT. The CDR3 is 14 amino acids. CDR3 sequence (DNA): TGCGCCAGCAGTGAGTCCATACTAGCGGCCTACGAGCATTTT. It specifies CASSESILAAYEHF.

The rearrangement uses TRBV20-1 and TRBJ1-2; tentative D call: TRBD1 (5 bases). Per the germline V gene, CDR1 is DFQATT and CDR2 is SNEGSKA (reference sequence). V was trimmed by 5 bases and J by 8 bases, leaving 15 bases between them. This CDR3 is built from 12 residues. The CDR3 nucleotides read TGCAGTGCTCCCAGGGACTTGGGAGGCTACACCTTC. This encodes CSAPRDLGGYTF.

J is TRBJ2-3 and V is TRBV2; 8 nucleotides line up with TRBD1. From germline, CDR1 is SNHLY and CDR2 FYNNEI. The CDR3 extends over 16 amino acids. V was clipped by 2 bases and J by 6 bases; unmatched bases: 10. CDR3 protein: CASSEPETGEADTQYF. The DNA of the CDR3 is TGTGCCAGCAGTGAACCTGAGACAGGGGAAGCGGATACGCAGTATTTT.

The sample holds one count of this clonotype. The genes are TRBV7-9 and TRBJ1-2; no clear D. CDR3 length: 12 amino acids. Germline loops: CDR1 SEHNR, CDR2 FQNEAQ (reference sequence). V was clipped by 2 bases and J by 4 bases, with 5 bases between them. The CDR3 DNA reads as TGTGCCAGCAGCTTAAACAGCTATGGCTACACCTTC. It encodes CASSLNSYGYTF.

This chain uses TRBV25-1 with TRBJ2-2, with 7 bases aligning to TRBD2. The CDR3 contains 17 residues. Germline V gene sequence: CDR1 MGHDK, CDR2 SYGVNS. The trim removed 1 base at V and 1 base at J, leaving 6 bases unmatched. CDR3 residues: CASSESRASGNTGELFF. CDR3 coding DNA: TGTGCCAGCAGTGAATCTAGGGCTAGCGGGAACACCGGGGAGCTGTTTTTT.